Reported below is one TCR beta chain. Other DNA sequences from this sample encode an identical CDR3 as well. This specimen comes from a study of shared clonotypes between healthy human individuals. Study donors comprised healthy, HIV-negative adults devoid of recent acute infection or vaccination. It was into CD45RA+ naive and CD45RA-negative memory subsets that the CD4+ cells were split. V shed 0 bases and J 0 bases; nucleotides not matched to a gene: 2. The CDR3 runs 16 residues. Germline lookup yields CDR1 SGHRS and CDR2 YFSETQ. Libraries were prepared by immunoSEQ multiplex PCR; TCRdb keeps only in-frame clonotypes and omits some of them. The sample shows 2 million to 2.5 million clones, approximately 93% of them seen only once.

This chain joins TRBV5-1 and TRBJ2-3; TRBD2 agrees at 9 bases. The source material was naive CD4+ T cells from PBMCs. Subset of the sample: CD45RA+ positively selected. The receptor was derived from a man aged 18 to 29 in good health. Some clones in this sample may be carry-over from other donors' samples. CDR3 in amino acids: CASSLALAGSTDTQYF. In nucleotides, the CDR3 is TGCGCCAGCAGCTTGGCCCTAGCGGGGAGCACAGATACGCAGTATTTT.